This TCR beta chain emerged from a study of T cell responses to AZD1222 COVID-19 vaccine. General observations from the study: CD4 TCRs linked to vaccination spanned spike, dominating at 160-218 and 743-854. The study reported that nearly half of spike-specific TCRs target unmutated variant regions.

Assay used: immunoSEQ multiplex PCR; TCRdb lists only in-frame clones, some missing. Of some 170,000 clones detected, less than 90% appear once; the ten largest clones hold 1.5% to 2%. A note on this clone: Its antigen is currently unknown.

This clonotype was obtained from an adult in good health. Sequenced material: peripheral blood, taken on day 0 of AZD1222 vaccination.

This chain's CDR3 is CASSLRGLGNTEAFF. In nucleotides, the CDR3 is TGTGCCAGCAGTTTGAGGGGCCTGGGCAACACTGAAGCTTTCTTT. V and J are TRBV27 and TRBJ1-1; D possibly corresponds to TRBD1 (5 bases). Germline lookup yields CDR1 MNHEY and CDR2 SMNVEV (reference sequence). With 3 bases removed from V and 2 bases from J, the gap between germline ends came to 13 bases. The CDR3 is 15 residues long.